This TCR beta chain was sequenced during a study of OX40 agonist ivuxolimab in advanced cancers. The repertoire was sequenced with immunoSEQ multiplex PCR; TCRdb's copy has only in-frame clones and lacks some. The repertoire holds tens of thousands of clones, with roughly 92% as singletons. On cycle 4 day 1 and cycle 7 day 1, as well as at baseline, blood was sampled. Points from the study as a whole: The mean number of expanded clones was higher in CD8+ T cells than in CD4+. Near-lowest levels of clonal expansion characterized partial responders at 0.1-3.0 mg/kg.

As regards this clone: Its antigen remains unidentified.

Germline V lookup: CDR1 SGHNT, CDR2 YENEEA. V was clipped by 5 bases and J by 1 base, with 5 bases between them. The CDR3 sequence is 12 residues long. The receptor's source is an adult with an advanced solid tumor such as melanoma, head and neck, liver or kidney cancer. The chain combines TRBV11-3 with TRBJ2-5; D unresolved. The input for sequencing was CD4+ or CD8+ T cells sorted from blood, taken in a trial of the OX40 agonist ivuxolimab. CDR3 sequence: CASSHRQETQYF. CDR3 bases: TGTGCCAGCAGCCACCGCCAAGAGACCCAGTACTTC.